This entry concerns a single T cell receptor beta chain. This sample was included in a study of blood T cell repertoires in COVID-19. Original processing notes: Nucleated cell number was recorded as an estimate derived from reference gene primer amplification. Using immunoSEQ multiplex PCR, the repertoire was profiled, and TCRdb retains in-frame clones only, with some absent. That table furnishes V, J and clone size, whereas the DNA furnished D and trimming. The data hold 140,000 to 150,000 clones, with roughly four fifths observed a single time. V was clipped by 3 bases and J by 2 bases; unmatched bases: 4. The CDR3 covers 14 residues. Germline V gives CDR1 SGHDT, CDR2 YYEEEE.

The V and J genes are TRBV5-6 and TRBJ1-1; 7 positions agree with TRBD1. The sequenced sample consisted of peripheral blood. The clonotype was recovered from a human donor with acute or convalescent COVID-19. The donor label of this sample is uncertain. In nucleotides, the CDR3 is TGTGCCAGCAGCTGGGGGACAGCAAACACTGAAGCTTTCTTT. Its translation: CASSWGTANTEAFF.